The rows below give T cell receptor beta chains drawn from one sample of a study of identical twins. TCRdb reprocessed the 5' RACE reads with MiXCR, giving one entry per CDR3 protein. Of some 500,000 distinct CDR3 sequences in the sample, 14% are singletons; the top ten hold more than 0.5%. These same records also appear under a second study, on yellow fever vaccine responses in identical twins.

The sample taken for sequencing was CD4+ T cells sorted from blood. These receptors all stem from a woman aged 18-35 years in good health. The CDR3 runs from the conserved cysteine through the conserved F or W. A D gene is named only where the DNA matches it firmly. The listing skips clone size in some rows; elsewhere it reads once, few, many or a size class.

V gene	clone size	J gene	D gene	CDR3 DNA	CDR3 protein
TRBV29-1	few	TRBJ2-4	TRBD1	TGCAGCGACGTACCTACCGGGACAGGTCATGTCATTCAGTACTTC	CSDVPTGTGHVIQYF
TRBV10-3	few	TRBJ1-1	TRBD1	TGTGCCATCAGTGACGCGACAGGGGCGATCGCTGAAGCTTTCTTT	CAISDATGAIAEAFF
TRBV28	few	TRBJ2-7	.	TGTGCCAGCAGTTCTCCCCCAGGGCACTACGAGCAGTACTTC	CASSSPPGHYEQYF
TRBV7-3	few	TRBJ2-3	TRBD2	TGTGCCAGCAGCTTAAGCGGGGGTTTGGCAGATACGCAGTATTTT	CASSLSGGLADTQYF
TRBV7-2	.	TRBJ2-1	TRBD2	TGTGCCAGCAGCGGCATGGTAGCGGGATACAATGAGCAGTTCTTC	CASSGMVAGYNEQFF
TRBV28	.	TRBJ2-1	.	TGTGCCAGCAGTCGGACCGTCGGGAATGAGCAGTTCTTC	CASSRTVGNEQFF
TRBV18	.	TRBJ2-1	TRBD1	TGTGCCAGCTCATCACAGGGGGCACGCTACAATGAGCAGTTCTTC	CASSSQGARYNEQFF
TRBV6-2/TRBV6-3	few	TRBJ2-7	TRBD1	TGTGCCAGCAGACTCGGGACAGGGTACCTCTACGAGCAGTACTTC	CASRLGTGYLYEQYF
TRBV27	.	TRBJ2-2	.	TGTGCCAGCAGTTTATTGGACGGAACCGGGGAGCTGTTTTTT	CASSLLDGTGELFF
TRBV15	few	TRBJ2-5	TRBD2	TGTGCCACCAGTGGGGGGCTAGCGGGGCAAGAGACCCAGTACTTC	CATSGGLAGQETQYF
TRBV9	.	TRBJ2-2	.	TGTGCCAGCAGCGTAGTTGGGGGAGCGAAAGCGAACACCGGGGAGCTGTTTTTT	CASSVVGGAKANTGELFF
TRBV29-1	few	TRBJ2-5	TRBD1	TGCAGCTTGAGGGACAGTGGGGCGGAGACCCAGTACTTC	CSLRDSGAETQYF
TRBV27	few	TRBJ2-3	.	TGTGCCAGCAGTTTATCCCCGATAGATACGCAGTATTTT	CASSLSPIDTQYF
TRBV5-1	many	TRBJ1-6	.	TGCGCCAGCAGCTTGAAAGGGGATAATTCACCCCTCCACTTT	CASSLKGDNSPLHF